This passage covers 10 T cell receptor beta chains from one sample sequenced in a study of siplizumab effects on memory and regulatory T cells. Profiled with immunoSEQ multiplex PCR; TCRdb holds only in-frame clones, not every one. This table has about 100,000 clones, roughly 93% appearing once. Material: non-Treg CD4+ T cells sorted from blood. These receptors all stem from a human donor in good health.

The rearrangement uses TRBV19 and TRBJ2-5; no clear D. Germline CDR1 LNHDA, CDR2 SQIVND (reference sequence). This CDR3 has 15 amino acids. V was clipped by 2 bases and J by 1 base, with 11 bases between them. CDR3 loop: CASSITKALQETQYF. In DNA, the CDR3 is TGTGCCAGTAGTATAACGAAAGCCCTCCAAGAGACCCAGTACTTC.

V and J are TRBV5-1 and TRBJ1-2, with 10 bases aligning to TRBD1. V lost 3 bases to trimming and J lost 8 bases; unmatched junction nucleotides: 10. This CDR3 is built from 15 residues. Germline V gene lookup returns CDR1 SGHRS and CDR2 YFSETQ. The CDR3 DNA follows: TGCGCCAGCAGCTCACCGGGACAGGGGATATTCGGCTACACCTTC. It is translated as CASSSPGQGIFGYTF.

The V and J genes are TRBV4-1 and TRBJ2-2; D unresolved. The CDR3 has 12 amino acids. V gave up 0 bases and J gave up 8 bases, with 4 bases separating them. Germline CDR1 MGHRA, CDR2 YSYEKL. The CDR3 protein is CASSQDWGELFF. The CDR3, as DNA: TGCGCCAGCAGCCAAGATTGGGGGGAGCTGTTTTTT.

The V gene is TRBV4-2, the J gene TRBJ2-7; 13 bases are shared with TRBD2. Germline CDR1 and CDR2: LGHNA and YNFKEQ. V trimming: 1 base; J trimming: 3 bases; junction bases outside the gene matches: 3. The CDR3 consists of 16 residues. The CDR3 DNA sequence: TGTGCCAGCAGCCAAGTACTAGCGGGAGGGTACTACGAGCAGTACTTC. Its protein product is CASSQVLAGGYYEQYF.

V usage is TRBV19 and J usage is TRBJ1-2, with D uncertain. The germline V and J ends were trimmed by 3 bases and 1 base, with 15 bases remaining between them. The CDR3 contains 16 residues. Germline V gene sequence: CDR1 LNHDA, CDR2 SQIVND (reference sequence). CDR3 coding DNA: TGTGCCAGTAGTATTCCCGGATGGGATCGTAACTATGGCTACACCTTC. Amino acid sequence: CASSIPGWDRNYGYTF. Full variable domain (remainder filled in from reference TRBV19 and TRBJ1-2): DGGITQSPKYLFRKEGQNVTLSCEQNLNHDAMYWYRQDPGQGLRLIYYSQIVNDFQKGDIAEGYSVSREKKESFPLTVTSAQKNPTAFYLCASSIPGWDRNYGYTFGSGTRLTVV.

The rearrangement links TRBV2 to TRBJ2-7; 11 nucleotides agree with TRBD2. The V and J ends lost 6 bases and 4 bases, in that order; junction bases with no gene match: 2. CDR3 length: 13 amino acids. CDR1 is SNHLY, CDR2 FYNNEI, per germline. CDR3 in DNA: TGTGCCAGCAGCCCTAGCGGGAGGTACGAGCAGTACTTC. Translation gives CASSPSGRYEQYF. The complete variable domain, with remaining parts taken from reference TRBV2 and TRBJ2-7, reads EPEVTQTPSHQVTQMGQEVILRCVPISNHLYFYWYRQILGQKVEFLVSFYNNEISEKSEIFDDQFSVERPDGSNFTLKIRSTKLEDSAMYFCASSPSGRYEQYFGPGTRLTVT.

CDR3 in DNA: TGTGCCAGCAGTCTTTATGGCGATCGGGGCTCTGGGGCCAACGTCCTGACTTTC. This sequence encodes CASSLYGDRGSGANVLTF. V is TRBV27 and J is TRBJ2-6; TRBD2 might be the D (5 bases). Germline V gene lookup returns CDR1 MNHEY and CDR2 SMNVEV (reference sequence). The CDR3 runs 18 residues. V lost 5 bases and J lost 0, with 17 bases in between.

This chain connects TRBV30 to TRBJ1-2; 9 bases map to TRBD1. Germline trimming cut 5 bases from V and 1 base from J; bases unmatched to any gene: 8. The CDR3 runs to 15 residues. Per the germline V gene, CDR1 is GTSNPN and CDR2 is SVGIG (reference sequence). This CDR3 reads CAWLDRGLSNYGYTF. As DNA, the CDR3 is TGTGCCTGGCTGGACAGGGGATTGAGTAACTATGGCTACACCTTC.

The V and J genes are TRBV12-5 and TRBJ2-7, with a possible D match to TRBD1 (5 bases). V lost 4 bases to trimming and J lost 9 bases, with 19 bases between them. The germline gives CDR1 LGHNT, CDR2 FRNRAP. The CDR3 is made up of 14 amino acids. CDR3 sequence (DNA): TGTGCTAGTGGTTGCAGGGATCGAGGAATAAGGCAGTACTTC. Its translation: CASGCRDRGIRQYF.

The chain has TRBV5-1 and TRBJ2-5; D possibly corresponds to TRBD2 (6 bases). The length of the CDR3 is 15 residues. CDR1 SGHRS and CDR2 YFSETQ come from the germline V gene. The V end was cut by 4 bases, the J end by 2 bases, with 15 bases between. CDR3: CASSGRRAGQETQYF. The CDR3 DNA is TGCGCCAGCAGCGGGAGGAGGGCCGGACAAGAGACCCAGTACTTC.